This TCR beta chain stems from a study of T cells in Graves' hyperthyroidism and ophthalmopathy. This clonotype was seen only a few times. Its antigen is unidentified. There are 15 residues in the CDR3. After removal of 6 bases from V and 0 bases from J, the junction contained 7 bases not matched to a gene. Germline lookup yields CDR1 SGHNT and CDR2 YENEEA. It was RNA transcripts that yielded the amplified TCR beta CDR3 regions. The HTBI primer set served for first-round RT-PCR of the TCR CDR3. TCRdb reanalysed the multiplex PCR reads using MiXCR and keeps one entry per CDR3 protein. The table includes hundreds of thousands of distinct CDR3 sequences, 20% to 25% detected once. Study outcomes and limitations: Blood held most thyroid clonotypes expanded above 0.001 frequency.

Patients were excluded for uncontrolled infection, other autoimmune disease, pregnancy or lactation. From under 12 ml of fresh peripheral blood, PBMCs were isolated. The chain uses TRBV11-3 and TRBJ2-7; the match to TRBD1 covers 8 bases. The sequenced sample was blood. The receptor comes from a man in his forties or fifties with Graves' hyperthyroidism. The DNA of the CDR3 is TGTGCCAGCAGTAGCCGGGACAGGAGCTCCTACGAGCAGTACTTC. Protein sequence: CASSSRDRSSYEQYF.